This T cell receptor beta chain derives from a study of T-cell memory formation after mild COVID-19. The overall study: Across donors, TCR clusters were largely donor specific.

Unmatched junction bases numbered 1, after V lost 8 bases and J lost 3 bases. CDR3 length: 11 residues. Germline CDR1 reads LNHNV; CDR2 reads YYDKDF (reference sequence). Remarks on this clonotype: Its specificity is unknown.

The TCR alpha and TCR beta cDNA libraries, bearing sample barcodes and UMIs, were generated by 5'RACE using constant-segment primers. One entry per CDR3 protein results from TCRdb running MiXCR on the 5' RACE reads. In the table there are fewer than 450,000 distinct CDR3 sequences, 20% to 30% of which are singletons. Study observations and caveats: Balance between CD4 and CD8 was seen in clones contracting day 15 to 85, and a CD4+ lean was seen in later expanders. Pre-infection memory harbored some responding clones, suggesting cross-reactive memory joined.

This chain joins TRBV15 and TRBJ2-7; 7 bases map to TRBD2. The source of this sequence is an adult woman who had mild COVID-19 (a few samples of this study predate the infection). Cell type and time point are not known. Sequenced input: PBMCs or a T cell subset sorted from them (not recorded which). CDR3 protein: CATGDYYEQYF. The CDR3 nucleotides read TGTGCCACCGGGGACTACTACGAGCAGTACTTC. The full variable domain, its missing parts supplied by reference TRBV15 and TRBJ2-7, is DAMVIQNPRYQVTQFGKPVTLSCSQTLNHNVMYWYQQKSSQAPKLLFHYYDKDFNNEADTPDNFQSRRPNTSFCFLDIRSPGLGDTAMYLCATGDYYEQYFGPGTRLTVT.